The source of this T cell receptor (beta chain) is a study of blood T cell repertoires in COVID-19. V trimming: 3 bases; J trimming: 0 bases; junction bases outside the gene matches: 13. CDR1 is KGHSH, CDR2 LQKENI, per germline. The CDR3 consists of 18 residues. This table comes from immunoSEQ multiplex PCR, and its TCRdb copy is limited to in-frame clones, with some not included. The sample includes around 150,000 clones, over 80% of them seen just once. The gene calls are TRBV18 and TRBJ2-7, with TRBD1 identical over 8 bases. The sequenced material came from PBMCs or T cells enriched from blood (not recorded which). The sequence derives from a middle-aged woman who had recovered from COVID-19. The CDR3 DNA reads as TGTGCCAGCTCACCCACGCGCCTACAGGGGGGAGTCTCCTACGAGCAGTACTTC. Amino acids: CASSPTRLQGGVSYEQYF.